This T cell receptor (beta chain) was profiled in a study of cytomegalovirus exposure and HLA in healthy donors. V lost 4 bases, J lost 0 bases, and 9 bases stayed unmatched. Looked up from germline, CDR1 is SGHNT and CDR2 is YYREEE (reference sequence). This CDR3 spans 17 amino acids. As regards this clone: What it recognizes is unknown.

Data came from immunoSEQ multiplex PCR; TCRdb stores just in-frame clones and leaves some out. Among 230,000 or so clones listed, around 90% were seen once. Study-level findings and limits: Accounts indicate the classifier identified cytomegalovirus status with strong specificity and sensitivity. The listing of 150 to 200 TCR beta chains classed them as cytomegalovirus-associated.

This chain connects TRBV5-4 to TRBJ2-1, with 8 bases identical to TRBD2. The TCR sequence derives from a woman aged 18-30 years in good health and CMV-seronegative. Source material: PBMCs. The CDR3 DNA sequence: TGTGCCAGCAGCGCAGCCGGACTAGCTAGCTCCTACAATGAGCAGTTCTTC. This gives the protein CASSAAGLASSYNEQFF.